This T cell receptor beta chain is from a study of cytomegalovirus exposure and HLA in healthy donors. Overall study results and limits: Cytomegalovirus-associated TCR beta chains were listed, numbering roughly 150. With high specificity and sensitivity, the classifier reportedly diagnosed cytomegalovirus status. Researchers reported in a later analysis that a missense DCLRE1C variant was tied to TCR beta V- and J-gene trimming. Differences between HLA loci emerged in a later analysis of TCR association rates, with DRB1 most and HLA-C fewest.

As concerns this clone: The antigen is unknown. This could be a read error, since a much larger clone is one nucleotide away.

Germline loops: CDR1 SNHLY, CDR2 FYNNEI. With 4 bases clipped from V and 5 bases from J, the junction kept 0 bases outside the gene matches. This CDR3 comprises 12 residues. The primer mix had 60 Vbeta and 13 Jbeta primers. Clones were sequenced by immunoSEQ multiplex PCR, and TCRdb holds only the in-frame ones, with some missing. There are approximately 160,000 clones in the sample; approximately 80% occur only once, and about 2.4% lies in the top ten. The sample consisted of PBMCs. The TCR was taken from a woman aged 40 to 50 in good health and CMV-seropositive. The chain joins TRBV2 to TRBJ1-1, with 8 bases that match TRBD1. The CDR3 nucleotides are TGTGCCAGCAGTGGGACAGGGACTGAAGCTTTCTTT. Translation gives CASSGTGTEAFF.